The entry below describes one T cell receptor beta chain. This clonotype has only a few counts. The antigen it binds to is not known. No clone much larger than this one lies a single base away; base qualities are absent. The CDR3 has 16 amino acids, counting the end cysteine and phenylalanine. The kept DNA is CDR3 alone, 48 bases in frame from the first base. The germline V gene yields SGHTA for CDR1 and FQGNSA for CDR2. Germline trimming: 1 base from V, 2 bases from J; junction bases outside gene matches: 5. These data belong to a study of T cells after yellow fever vaccination (dated by TCRdb to between 2018 and 2021). With regard to the full study: Libraries from fractions with low cell numbers were prepared with the SMART-Seq v4 Ultra Low Input RNA kit. To follow T-cell clones before and after primary and booster YFV17D yellow fever vaccination, bulk TCR alpha and beta repertoires were sequenced over time. Two healthy male donors made up the cohort, one aged 18 to 30 years and the other aged 30 to 40 years. Blood was drawn at multiple timepoints before and after primary and secondary immunization, with bulk PBMC replicates and cell subsets isolated. Here is what the overall study found, with its caveats: A small fraction of clonotypes appeared in both the CD4 and CD8 compartments, likely as a result of convergent recombination. The secondary T-cell response was weaker than the primary response but faster, peaking on day 5 instead of day 15. Only a couple of donors were included in the study, so the extent to which the findings can be generalized is limited. After the booster, most of the clones that had expanded following primary vaccination were detected again (around 97% of CD4 and 80% to 90% of CD8), which suggests that memory was broadly maintained. Computational filtering was needed because FACS-sorted repertoires could contain abundant contaminating clonotypes from the bulk population.

The data were produced on an Illumina NovaSeq 6000. TCR cDNA was synthesized by 5'RACE template switching, through which a universal primer site and unique molecular identifiers were introduced. Priming of cDNA synthesis was performed from both the TCR alpha and TCR beta constant segments. Library amplification involved two PCR steps, and the second step added sample barcodes and sequencing adapters. Sequencing of the libraries was done on either Illumina HiSeq 2500 (2x100 bp) or NovaSeq (2x150 bp). As for the original processing: MIGEC handled demultiplexing of reads and collapsing into UMI consensus sequences, while MiXCR performed V(D)J alignment. Clonotypes responding to the vaccine were identified with edgeR on replicate PBMC samples, with the criteria of FDR below 0.01 and a log2 fold change above 5 up to day 15. Bulk clonotypes were assigned CD4 or CD8 identity according to which sequenced CD4 or CD8 repertoire held them at higher abundance. TCRdb handled the public reads itself, with Q25 trimming in fastp and clone calling in MiXCR, and kept productive beta chains. CDR3 protein sequences are deduplicated, and each keeps its most common genes and DNA. The V and J calls reflect TCRdb's pipeline rather than the authors' work. Here the sample has hundreds of thousands of distinct CDR3 sequences; 15% to 20% occur a single time. The top ten hold roughly a sixth of the sample.

The treatment or condition label here, explained by the study, means: live attenuated yellow fever vaccine strain. Two biological replicates of bulk PBMCs were collected at each blood-draw timepoint. A standard Ficoll-Paque protocol was used to isolate PBMCs from peripheral blood. RNA was extracted with TriZol from bulk PBMCs, CD4 and CD8 fractions, and dextramer-positive and dextramer-negative fractions. The receptor chain draws on TRBV7-2 and TRBJ1-5; 7 of the junction bases match TRBD1. The receptor was isolated from a man between 18 and 35 years old who received the YFV17D yellow fever vaccine. The sample was PBMCs, taken before the yellow fever booster vaccination. Read as DNA, the sequence is TGTGCCAGCAGCTTAGGAGGGGGCAGGGGCAATCAGCCCCAGCATTTT. Its product reads: CASSLGGGRGNQPQHF.